This T cell receptor (beta chain) is from a study of T cells after posttransplantation cyclophosphamide (dated by TCRdb to 2016 to 2017). Some background on the complete study: The study tracked T cell repertoire reconstitution by TRB sequencing after myeloablative bone marrow transplantation using posttransplantation cyclophosphamide as GVHD prophylaxis. Samples from 30 to 35 PTCy-treated patients, along with samples from about 16 of their related bone marrow donors, underwent antigen receptor sequencing. Blood from every one of the 30 to 40 PTCy patients who had 1-year posttransplant specimens underwent TRB sequencing. In 3 patients, up to about 3 additional blood samples taken between 2 and 5.2 years after transplant also underwent TRB sequencing, as did pretransplant blood from 4 patients. Because TRA and TRB clonality correlated tightly in some 10 samples, the subsequent TCR analyses were limited to TRB only. Public TRB sequences were queried against a database of over 3,600 sequences associated with responses to pathogens, tumor antigens, self-antigens and alloantigens.

Ends trimmed: V by 1 base, J by 7 bases; bases unmatched to a gene: 17. Measured from the cysteine to the phenylalanine, the CDR3 is 18 residues long. CDR3 DNA is the only sequence kept; it has 54 bases, read in frame from the first base. The germline V gene yields SGHVS for CDR1 and FNYEAQ for CDR2. Details on this clone: The clone's antigen remains unknown. No much larger clonotype is one base removed from it; base qualities were not supplied.

Related bone marrow donors provided peripheral blood samples on the day of marrow donation. Mononuclear cells from peripheral blood and bone marrow were separated by Ficoll-Hypaque density centrifugation and then cryopreserved. FACS on a FACSAria II was used to sort CD4+ and CD8+ T cells, including the naive and memory subsets. What the work shows at the level of the full study, not this receptor alone: Across the approximately 47 patients, TRB clonality was highly associated with recipient CMV seropositivity and CMV reactivation, and diversity with PTCy was similar to that in the CNI/methotrexate controls. Donor-recipient similarity was low at 1-2 months but increased during the first year, and donor CD8+ memory clones often dominated later blood repertoires. The TRB repertoires of T cells infiltrating skin or GI tract showed only limited overlap with the TRB repertoires of T cells in blood.

Genomic DNA was the input for TRB sequencing, which was run either with the immunoSEQ assay at survey resolution or with the hsTCRB kit. Concerning the study's data processing: The immunoSEQ software was used for initial read processing, and the LymphoSeq R package was used for repertoire analyses. Clonality was computed as 1 minus normalized Shannon entropy; Gini coefficient was also calculated for each TRB dataset. Phenotypes of unsorted samples were inferred by mapping TRB sequences from sorted subsets of the recipient or donor onto unsorted samples of the same recipient. This is the immuneACCESS table as TCRdb keeps it, with only in-frame sequences that have V and J called. A part of the clones is gone; compared with another copy, unresolved V genes explain less than half, and the rest is unexplained. Clonal size and the V and J genes are those of that table, whereas D and trimming came from the DNA. A total of over 5,500 clones appear in this sample, 80% to 95% of them only once. Clones ranked in the top ten supply roughly 4% of the sample.

The source material was CD4+ T cells sorted from blood. The sequence came from a woman aged 45-65 years in good health and a related stem cell transplant donor. The chain couples TRBV7-6 to TRBJ2-7, and 9 bases in between align with TRBD1. DNA sequence: TGTGCCAGCAGCTTAGAGGGACAGGGTCTTTTGGGTGGACGGGAGCAGTACTTC. Translated, it gives CASSLEGQGLLGGREQYF.